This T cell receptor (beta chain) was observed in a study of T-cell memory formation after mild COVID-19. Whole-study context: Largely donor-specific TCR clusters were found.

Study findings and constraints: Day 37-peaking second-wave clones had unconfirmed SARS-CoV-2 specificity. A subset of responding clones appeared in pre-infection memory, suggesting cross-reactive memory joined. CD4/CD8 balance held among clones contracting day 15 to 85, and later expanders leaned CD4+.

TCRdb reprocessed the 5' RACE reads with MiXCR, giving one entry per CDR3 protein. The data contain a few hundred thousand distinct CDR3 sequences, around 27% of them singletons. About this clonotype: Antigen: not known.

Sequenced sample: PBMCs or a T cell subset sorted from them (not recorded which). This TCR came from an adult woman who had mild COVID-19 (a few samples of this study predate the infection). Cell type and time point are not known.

CDR3 in DNA: TGTGCCAGCAGCAAGGGCTCGGGGGGAAACACCATATATTTT. Amino acids: CASSKGSGGNTIYF. This chain uses TRBV25-1 with TRBJ1-3; D ambiguous. V lost 6 bases and J 4 bases, leaving 13 bases between the germline ends. Germline V gene lookup returns CDR1 MGHDK and CDR2 SYGVNS. The CDR3 consists of 14 residues.